Listed here are 30 T cell receptor beta chains from one sample, sequenced in a study of blood T cell repertoires in COVID-19. Sequenced by immunoSEQ multiplex PCR; TCRdb stores in-frame clones only, minus some. The sample shows fewer than 140,000 clones, 84% of them seen only once. The specimen was peripheral blood. Receptors originate from a woman aged 55 to 70 with acute or convalescent COVID-19.

In its sample, this clone was seen once. The chain combines TRBV29-1 with TRBJ2-5, with D tentatively TRBD2 (6 bases). This CDR3 spans 12 amino acids. Germline CDR1 is SQVTM and CDR2 is ANQGSEA. Deletions cut 6 bases from V and 4 bases from J, with 12 bases between. The CDR3 region has the DNA TGCAGCGTCCGACTAGGTCGAGAGACCCAGTACTTC. Amino acids: CSVRLGRETQYF. Together with reference TRBV29-1 and TRBJ2-5, the CDR3 gives the full variable domain: SAVISQKPSRDICQRGTSLTIQCQVDSQVTMMFWYRQQPGQSLTLIATANQGSEATYESGFVIDKFPISRPNLTFSTLTVSNMSPEDSSIYLCSVRLGRETQYFGPGTRLLVL.

This clone showed up just a few times. The rearrangement links TRBV5-5 to TRBJ1-4; D gene unclear. The CDR3 loop spans 16 amino acids. V lost 5 bases and J lost 0, with 14 bases in between. Germline CDR1 is SGHKS and CDR2 is YYEKEE (reference sequence). The CDR3 DNA reads as TGTGCCAGCAGTCACGGGATGGGCCCAACTAATGAAAAACTGTTTTTT. The encoded protein is CASSHGMGPTNEKLFF.

V usage is TRBV7-9 and J usage is TRBJ2-3, with D possibly being TRBD1 (6 bases). Germline CDR1 reads SEHNR; CDR2 reads FQNEAQ (reference sequence). This CDR3 is 15 amino acids long. V was shortened by 5 bases and J by 2 bases, with 14 bases between the two germline ends. This CDR3 is CASSIRTANTDTQYF. DNA for the CDR3: TGTGCCAGCAGCATTCGGACAGCGAACACAGATACGCAGTATTTT.

This sequence joins TRBV2 and TRBJ1-2; D not resolved. The length of the CDR3 is 14 residues. CDR1 SNHLY and CDR2 FYNNEI come from the germline V gene. The ends were cut back, 2 bases at V and 7 bases at J, with 14 bases in the middle. CDR3 DNA: TGTGCCAGCAGTGAACGGGAGGTTTCGGCTGGCTACACCTTC. Translated, it gives CASSEREVSAGYTF.

The chain combines TRBV5-8 with TRBJ1-4; D remains ambiguous. The CDR3 contains 14 residues. V gave up 1 base and J gave up 0 bases, with 4 bases separating them. Per the germline V gene, CDR1 is SGHTS and CDR2 is YDEGEE. The CDR3 region has the DNA TGTGCCAGCAGCTTGACAGCAACTAATGAAAAACTGTTTTTT. Protein: CASSLTATNEKLFF.

In its sample, this clone was seen once. The rearrangement joins TRBV18 to TRBJ1-3, with a tentative D call TRBD1 (6 bases). Trimming stripped 0 bases from V and 0 bases from J, with 6 bases between. From germline, CDR1 is KGHSH and CDR2 LQKENI. This CDR3 spans 15 amino acids. CDR3 in DNA: TGTGCCAGCTCACCACCGGACAGCTCTGGAAACACCATATATTTT. As protein: CASSPPDSSGNTIYF.

This chain links TRBV5-1 with TRBJ2-2, with D perhaps TRBD2 (6 bases). V lost 0 bases, J lost 1 base, and 10 bases lay in between. Germline assignment: CDR1 SGHRS and CDR2 YFSETQ. The CDR3 consists of 16 residues. The CDR3 loop reads CASSLVGGVNTGELFF. For the CDR3, the DNA is TGCGCCAGCAGCTTGGTTGGCGGGGTGAACACCGGGGAGCTGTTTTTT.

This chain joins TRBV6-6 and TRBJ2-7, with 8 bases that match TRBD1. The V gene's germline CDR1 is MNHNY and CDR2 SVGAGI (reference sequence). This CDR3 spans 16 amino acids. Unmatched junction bases numbered 9, after V lost 0 bases and J lost 5 bases. The CDR3 DNA reads as TGTGCCAGCAGTTACTCGTCTCCAGGGGGCGCAAACGAGCAGTACTTC. It translates to CASSYSSPGGANEQYF.

The rearrangement joins TRBV5-1 to TRBJ2-1, with 9 bases identical to TRBD2. The ends lost 4 bases at V and 8 bases at J; junction bases unmatched: 16. This CDR3 comprises 17 residues. CDR1 and CDR2 from the germline V gene are SGHRS and YFSETQ. The CDR3 coding sequence is TGCGCCAGCAGCCTCACAAGGGGCGGGAGGGCCCTTGATGAGCAGTTCTTC. This translates into CASSLTRGGRALDEQFF. Based on the CDR3 plus reference TRBV5-1 and TRBJ2-1, the full variable domain is KAGVTQTPRYLIKTRGQQVTLSCSPISGHRSVSWYQQTPGQGLQFLFEYFSETQRNKGNFPGRFSGRQFSNSRSEMNVSTLELGDSALYLCASSLTRGGRALDEQFFGPGTRLTVL.

The gene calls are TRBV6-1 and TRBJ2-2; 10 bases are a match to TRBD2. There are 15 residues in the CDR3. The junction had 5 bases not matched to a gene; V was cut back by 5 bases and J by 5 bases. CDR1 is MNHNS, CDR2 SASEGT, per germline. DNA for the CDR3: TGTGCCAGCAGTTCTTTGACTAGCGGGACCGGGGAGCTGTTTTTT. The encoded protein is CASSSLTSGTGELFF.

The genes are TRBV7-2 and TRBJ1-4, with a possible D match to TRBD1 (6 bases). V dropped 4 bases and J dropped 7 bases, with 19 bases sitting between them. CDR3 length equals 16 residues. Germline-derived CDR1 and CDR2 are SGHTA and FQGNSA. This CDR3 is CASSSRKSGVGEKLFF. CDR3 DNA sequence: TGTGCCAGCAGCTCCCGGAAGTCAGGGGTCGGTGAAAAACTGTTTTTT.

In its sample, this clone was seen once. CDR3 sequence (DNA): TGTGCCAGCGGGACTAGCGGGAGCCCAGATACGCAGTATTTT. Translation: CASGTSGSPDTQYF. The rearrangement links TRBV2 to TRBJ2-3, with 14 bases fitting TRBD2. Germline V gene lookup returns CDR1 SNHLY and CDR2 FYNNEI. The CDR3 extends over 14 amino acids. V lost 8 bases, J lost 4 bases, and 2 bases stayed unmatched.

The CDR3 sequence is CASRGTELNTEAFF. In DNA, the CDR3 is TGTGCCAGCCGCGGGACAGAGCTCAACACTGAAGCTTTCTTT. The chain joins TRBV2 to TRBJ1-1; 7 bases match TRBD1. Trimming took 8 bases from V and 2 from J; bases not matched to a gene: 8. The CDR3 is 14 residues long. Looked up from germline, CDR1 is SNHLY and CDR2 is FYNNEI. Filled out from reference TRBV2 and TRBJ1-1, the complete variable domain reads EPEVTQTPSHQVTQMGQEVILRCVPISNHLYFYWYRQILGQKVEFLVSFYNNEISEKSEIFDDQFSVERPDGSNFTLKIRSTKLEDSAMYFCASRGTELNTEAFFGQGTRLTVV.

The J gene is TRBJ2-1, the V gene TRBV1; the D segment call TRBD2 is taken from the table without a DNA check. TRBV1 represents a pseudogene. The CDR3 has 15 residues. CDR3 nucleotide sequence: TGCACCAGCAGCCAAGACCCACGCACTAGTAATGAGCAGTTCTTC. It yields the protein CTSSQDPRTSNEQFF.

Only one count was recorded for this clone. The rearrangement links TRBV4-1 to TRBJ2-1; D possibly corresponds to TRBD2 (5 bases). Germline V lookup: CDR1 MGHRA, CDR2 YSYEKL. V was trimmed by 4 bases and J by 0 bases, leaving 16 bases between them. The CDR3 spans 17 residues. CDR3 in amino acids: CASSPPGEHSSYNEQFF. The CDR3 nucleotides are TGCGCCAGCAGCCCGCCCGGGGAACATAGCTCCTACAATGAGCAGTTCTTC.

This rearrangement joins TRBV5-4 to TRBJ2-1; 13 bases match TRBD2. The trim removed 4 bases at V and 5 bases at J, leaving 12 bases unmatched. Germline V lookup: CDR1 SGHNT, CDR2 YYREEE (reference sequence). This CDR3 has 18 residues. The CDR3: CASSRGLAGVTNDNEQFF. Written as DNA, the CDR3 is TGTGCCAGCAGCCGCGGACTAGCGGGAGTGACTAATGACAATGAGCAGTTCTTC.

This clone came up a few times. The CDR3 DNA follows: TGTGCCAGCAGTGACCGGGACAGGGGGTCCGATTCACCCCTCCACTTT. This sequence encodes CASSDRDRGSDSPLHF. This chain links TRBV25-1 with TRBJ1-6; TRBD1 matches 11 bases. The CDR3 totals 16 residues. J lost 8 bases, V lost 3 bases, and 6 bases had no gene match. Germline CDR1 and CDR2: MGHDK and SYGVNS. Based on the CDR3 plus reference TRBV25-1 and TRBJ1-6, the full variable domain is EADIYQTPRYLVIGTGKKITLECSQTMGHDKMYWYQQDPGMELHLIHYSYGVNSTEKGDLSSESTVSRIRTEHFPLTLESARPSHTSQYLCASSDRDRGSDSPLHFGNGTRLTVT.

The gene calls are TRBV6-5 and TRBJ2-1, with 7 bases lining up with TRBD2. The CDR3 has 14 residues. After removal of 5 bases from V and 6 bases from J, the junction contained 7 bases not matched to a gene. Germline assignment: CDR1 MNHEY and CDR2 SVGAGI. The CDR3 region is CASSLGRLANEQFF. The DNA of the CDR3 is TGTGCCAGCAGTCTCGGTAGACTAGCCAATGAGCAGTTCTTC.

The chain joins TRBV7-3 to TRBJ2-1; 16 bases align to TRBD2. Per the germline V gene, CDR1 is SGHTA and CDR2 is FQGTGA. The ends lost 4 bases at V and 0 bases at J; junction bases unmatched: 3. The CDR3 is made up of 18 amino acids. CDR3 sequence: CASSWGLAGGSSYNEQFF. The CDR3 nucleotides are TGTGCCAGCAGCTGGGGACTAGCGGGAGGGAGCTCCTACAATGAGCAGTTCTTC.

This clone came up a few times. The chain carries TRBV6-5 and TRBJ1-5, with TRBD1 identical over 11 bases. Germline CDR1 is MNHEY and CDR2 is SVGAGI. V dropped 11 bases and J dropped 6; count of bases not matched to a gene: 6. The length of the CDR3 is 13 residues. CDR3 residues: CAGGGTGGQPQHF. CDR3 sequence (DNA): TGTGCCGGAGGAGGGACAGGGGGTCAGCCCCAGCATTTT.

This clone was counted only a few times. The CDR3 is CASSPQTGWATEAFF. As DNA, the CDR3 is TGTGCCAGCAGCCCACAGACGGGGTGGGCCACTGAAGCTTTCTTT. V and J are TRBV9 and TRBJ1-1; D unresolved. Trimming removed 4 bases from V and 4 bases from J, with 17 bases in between. Germline values: CDR1 SGDLS, CDR2 YYNGEE. The CDR3 sequence is 15 residues long.

This sequence joins TRBV10-1 and TRBJ1-5; 9 nucleotides align to TRBD1. V lost 6 bases, J lost 7 bases, and 7 bases stayed unmatched. The CDR3 has 14 amino acids. Germline CDR1 WNHNN, CDR2 SYGVQD (reference sequence). The DNA for the CDR3 is TGCGCCAGCAGCTCGGGACAGGGAATCCAGCCCCAGCATTTT. It codes for CASSSGQGIQPQHF.

The chain uses TRBV19 and TRBJ2-7; D perhaps matches TRBD2 (5 bases). This CDR3 has 14 residues. Germline V gene sequence: CDR1 LNHDA, CDR2 SQIVND (reference sequence). Trimming cost V 5 bases and J 2 bases, with 13 bases left between them. Here the CDR3 DNA reads TGTGCCAGTAGTTCCCTCGGGGTCCCCTACGAGCAGTACTTC. This sequence encodes CASSSLGVPYEQYF.

The chain has TRBV11-3 and TRBJ2-3; 8 bases agree with TRBD2. V lost 2 bases, J lost 3 bases, and 7 bases stayed unmatched. The length of the CDR3 is 16 residues. Per the germline V gene, CDR1 is SGHNT and CDR2 is YENEEA. CDR3 region: CASSLRRGAYTDTQYF. The CDR3 bases are TGTGCCAGCAGCTTACGGCGGGGGGCGTATACAGATACGCAGTATTTT.

The J gene is TRBJ1-1, the V gene TRBV4-1; maybe TRBD1 (5 bases). CDR3 length: 16 residues. V lost 3 bases, J lost 1 base, and 15 bases lay in between. Germline assignment: CDR1 MGHRA and CDR2 YSYEKL. The CDR3 DNA follows: TGCGCCAGCAGCCATCCAGGGCAGGGCAGGAACACTGAAGCTTTCTTT. Residues: CASSHPGQGRNTEAFF.

This rearrangement joins TRBV15 to TRBJ1-2, with D perhaps matching TRBD1 (6 bases). Trimming took off 2 bases at V and 5 bases at J, with 12 bases between the two ends. Germline V gene data show CDR1 as LNHNV and CDR2 as YYDKDF (reference sequence). CDR3 length: 14 amino acids. The chain's CDR3 is CATSRNRVDYGYTF. The CDR3 bases are TGTGCCACCAGCAGAAACAGGGTCGATTATGGCTACACCTTC. Combining the CDR3 with reference TRBV15 and TRBJ1-2 gives the whole variable domain DAMVIQNPRYQVTQFGKPVTLSCSQTLNHNVMYWYQQKSSQAPKLLFHYYDKDFNNEADTPDNFQSRRPNTSFCFLDIRSPGLGDTAMYLCATSRNRVDYGYTFGSGTRLTVV.

The chain uses TRBV6-5 and TRBJ2-1; D possibly corresponds to TRBD1 (5 bases). The V gene's germline CDR1 is MNHEY and CDR2 SVGAGI. This CDR3 contains 14 residues. V was cut by 2 bases and J by 3 bases, with 8 bases left in between. DNA of the CDR3: TGTGCCAGCAGTTACAAGGGGAACTACAATGAGCAGTTCTTC. It is translated as CASSYKGNYNEQFF.

V is TRBV6-5 and J is TRBJ2-2; 7 bases agree with TRBD2. Trimming took 5 bases from V and 4 from J; bases not matched to a gene: 4. CDR1 is MNHEY and CDR2 is SVGAGI in the germline V gene. The length of the CDR3 is 14 residues. The CDR3 loop is CASSPGGGTGELFF. The CDR3 DNA reads as TGTGCCAGCAGTCCCGGCGGGGGCACCGGGGAGCTGTTTTTT.

In this sample, this clone turned up once. The gene calls are TRBV27 and TRBJ2-3; D might be TRBD1 (5 bases). Looked up from germline, CDR1 is MNHEY and CDR2 is SMNVEV (reference sequence). V dropped 5 bases and J dropped 3 bases, with 18 bases sitting between them. The CDR3 contains 16 residues. The CDR3 coding sequence is TGTGCCAGCAGTCCCCCCCCAGGGTATGATACAGATACGCAGTATTTT. Amino acids: CASSPPPGYDTDTQYF.

The J gene is TRBJ2-5, the V gene TRBV10-3, with TRBD2 matching 9 bases. CDR1 and CDR2 from the germline V gene are ENHRY and SYGVKD. V lost 10 bases, J lost 3 bases, and 12 bases stayed unmatched. This CDR3 contains 15 residues. The CDR3 sequence: CATRPQRGEEETQYF. The CDR3 nucleotides read TGTGCCACTCGCCCCCAGCGGGGGGAAGAAGAGACCCAGTACTTC.